The source of this T cell receptor (beta chain) is a study of human T cells and chemical hapten exposure. J gave up 3 bases and V 9 bases, and 7 bases lay outside the gene matches. The germline V gene has CDR1 MNHEY and CDR2 SVGEGT. The CDR3 is 14 amino acids. Regarding time point: patch test 1, 2 weeks after DPC sensitization. The treatment denotes: therapeutic diphenylcyclopropenone sensitization with weekly scalp DPC. Alopecia patients between 18 and 70 years old and suitable for DPC were used as donors. TCRdb re-analysed the RACE reads in MiXCR, keeping a single row per CDR3 protein. In the table there are 60,000 to 80,000 distinct CDR3 sequences, more than 30% of which are singletons.

The sequence was collected from a middle-aged man with alopecia areata. Some clones in this sample may be carry-over from other donors' samples. Specimen: whole blood, collected in connection with sensitization to the hapten diphenylcyclopropenone (DPC). The rearrangement uses TRBV6-2 or TRBV6-3 and TRBJ2-3; 9 nucleotides match TRBD1. This CDR3 reads CASSQTGGTDTQYF. The CDR3 nucleotides read TGTGCCAGTAGCCAGACAGGGGGTACAGATACGCAGTATTTT.